What follows are 24 T cell receptor beta chains derived from one specimen sequenced in a study of human T cells and chemical hapten exposure (dated by TCRdb to the early 2020s). Receptor amplification or capture employed RACE. Sequenced using a NextSeq 500. TCRdb handled the public reads itself, with Q25 trimming in fastp and clone calling in MiXCR, and kept productive beta chains. Rows are combined by CDR3 protein, so each entry shows the most common genes and DNA. The sample table records about 400,000 distinct CDR3 sequences; more than 5% of these occur just once. Jointly, the top ten make up around 6% of the sample. The time point label here, explained by the study, means: patch test 2, 6 weeks after DPC sensitization. The treatment or condition label corresponds to: therapeutic diphenylcyclopropenone sensitization with weekly scalp DPC. The specimen was whole blood, collected in connection with sensitization to the hapten diphenylcyclopropenone (DPC). These receptors were taken from a woman under 30 with alopecia areata. Some clones in this sample may be carry-over from other donors' samples.

In this sample, this clonotype turned up a few times. V gene TRBV7-3 combines with J gene TRBJ2-1, with D perhaps matching TRBD2 (5 bases). CDR3 length equals 15 residues. CDR1 and CDR2 from the germline V gene are SGHTA and FQGTGA. Trimming shortened V by 4 bases and J by 4 bases, and 14 bases separated the two germline ends. DNA of the CDR3: TGTGCCAGCAGCTCCATGAGGGCCTGGTACAATGAGCAGTTCTTC. Translation: CASSSMRAWYNEQFF.

This clonotype has a count of ten or more. The V gene is TRBV10-3, the J gene TRBJ1-5; TRBD1 might be the D (5 bases). The CDR3 is 13 residues long. CDR1 is ENHRY, CDR2 SYGVKD, per germline. V was clipped by 3 bases and J by 4 bases, with 7 bases between them. CDR3: CAISDGGNQPQHF. CDR3 coding DNA: TGTGCCATCAGTGACGGGGGTAATCAGCCCCAGCATTTT.

This clonotype was observed at least ten times. This chain links TRBV25-1 with TRBJ1-3; D unclear. Germline V gives CDR1 MGHDK, CDR2 SYGVNS. The ends were cut back, 9 bases at V and 3 bases at J, with 3 bases in the middle. This CDR3 has 10 amino acids. CDR3 residues: CARHGNTIYF. In DNA, the CDR3 is TGTGCCAGGCATGGAAACACCATATATTTT.

This clonotype was found a few times. CDR3 DNA: TGCAGCGTTGATAAGTACGGACAGTCCTACGAGCAGTACTTC. Its protein product is CSVDKYGQSYEQYF. V is TRBV29-1 and J is TRBJ2-7; the D gene is possibly TRBD1 (6 bases). The V end lost 3 bases, the J end lost 1 base, and 13 bases lay between the germline ends. The V gene's germline CDR1 is SQVTM and CDR2 ANQGSEA. The CDR3 length is 14 residues.

This clonotype has more than one count but fewer than ten. V gene TRBV11-2 combines with J gene TRBJ1-3; a possible D gene is TRBD1 (5 bases). The V gene's germline CDR1 is SGHAT and CDR2 FQNNGV. The CDR3 is 14 residues long. Trimming shortened V by 3 bases and J by 2 bases, and 8 bases separated the two germline ends. CDR3 in DNA: TGTGCCAGCAGCTTTACAGGTCCTGGAAACACCATATATTTT. Translation: CASSFTGPGNTIYF.

Many counts were recorded for this clonotype. V gene TRBV11-1 combines with J gene TRBJ2-1; TRBD2 aligns across 14 bases. The CDR3 is 20 residues long. V trimming: 5 bases; J trimming: 0 bases; junction bases outside the gene matches: 12. Looked up from germline, CDR1 is SGHAT and CDR2 is FQDESV (reference sequence). The CDR3 region has the DNA TGTGCCAGCAGCCTATTTGGGACTAGCGGGGGCCGAAGCTCCTACAATGAGCAGTTCTTC. Translated: CASSLFGTSGGRSSYNEQFF.

In its sample, this clonotype was seen many times. The V and J genes are TRBV4-1 and TRBJ2-4; D remains ambiguous. The V gene's germline CDR1 is MGHRA and CDR2 YSYEKL. Trimming took 3 bases from V and 2 from J, leaving 20 bases between them. The CDR3 is 18 residues long. CDR3 DNA: TGCGCCAGCAGCCAGATTAGGGATGTGTGGAAAACCAAAAACATTCAGTACTTC. Protein product: CASSQIRDVWKTKNIQYF.

In its sample, this clonotype was seen many times. The V call is TRBV20-1, the J call TRBJ2-7; D call uncertain. The CDR3 runs 13 residues. V gave up 0 bases and J gave up 3 bases, with 9 bases separating them. The germline V gene has CDR1 DFQATT and CDR2 SNEGSKA (reference sequence). CDR3 sequence: CSARDLQVYEQYF. CDR3 DNA: TGCAGTGCTAGAGATTTGCAGGTCTACGAGCAGTACTTC.

This clonotype was detected ten times or more. This sequence joins TRBV3-1 and TRBJ1-5; a possible D gene is TRBD1 (6 bases). V was pared by 0 bases and J by 0 bases, with 18 bases between. The CDR3 spans 19 residues. Germline V gives CDR1 LGHDT, CDR2 YNNKEL (reference sequence). The CDR3 DNA follows: TGTGCCAGCAGCCAAGATTACGGGTTGGGAGGGGGTAGCAATCAGCCCCAGCATTTT. Protein: CASSQDYGLGGGSNQPQHF.

The chain uses TRBV27 and TRBJ1-2; possibly TRBD1 for D (5 bases). The germline gives CDR1 MNHEY, CDR2 SMNVEV (reference sequence). The V and J ends lost 2 bases and 7 bases respectively, with 8 bases between them. This CDR3 comprises 12 residues. The CDR3 DNA follows: TGTGCCAGCAGTTTAGCAGGGTTTGGCTACACCTTC. It encodes CASSLAGFGYTF.

This clonotype occurred many times. The rearrangement links TRBV7-9 to TRBJ1-2; D is unresolved. V dropped 4 bases and J dropped 6 bases, with 24 bases sitting between them. Germline CDR1 is SEHNR and CDR2 is FQNEAQ (reference sequence). CDR3 size: 17 residues. The CDR3 here is CASSYYDGSLPRNGYTF. The CDR3 DNA sequence: TGTGCCAGCAGCTATTACGACGGGTCACTCCCTCGTAATGGCTACACCTTC. The full variable domain, in which reference TRBV7-9 and TRBJ1-2 provide the parts outside the CDR3, is DTGVSQNPRHKITKRGQNVTFRCDPISEHNRLYWYRQTLGQGPEFLTYFQNEAQLEKSRLLSDRFSAERPKGSFSTLEIQRTEQGDSAMYLCASSYYDGSLPRNGYTFGSGTRLTVV.

This chain connects TRBV29-1 to TRBJ2-1; 7 nucleotides align to TRBD1. In germline, CDR1 is SQVTM, CDR2 ANQGSEA. This CDR3 is built from 13 residues. V lost 3 bases to trimming and J lost 4 bases; unmatched junction nucleotides: 3. Written as DNA, the CDR3 is TGCAGCGTTGAGCCGACAGGGTACAATGAGCAGTTCTTC. Amino acid sequence: CSVEPTGYNEQFF.

This clonotype was seen only a few times. V and J are TRBV4-2 and TRBJ1-2; D remains unclear. Germline V gene lookup returns CDR1 LGHNA and CDR2 YNFKEQ. Between the trimmed V and J ends, which lost 0 bases and 5 bases, there was a span of 7 bases. The CDR3 has 13 amino acids. CDR3 DNA: TGTGCCAGCAGCCAAGATCTAGTATATGGCTACACCTTC. Its translation is CASSQDLVYGYTF.

This clonotype appeared many times. The chain links TRBV12-3 or TRBV12-4 to TRBJ1-2, with a weak D call TRBD1 (5 bases). CDR3 length equals 12 residues. V shed 5 bases and J shed 2 bases, with 6 bases lying between them. For the CDR3, the DNA is TGTGCCAGCAGTCCAGGGAACTATGGCTACACCTTC. It is translated as CASSPGNYGYTF.

This clonotype was observed a handful of times. The J gene is TRBJ2-4, the V gene TRBV6-2 or TRBV6-3; 8 bases line up with TRBD1. The CDR3 extends over 14 amino acids. Per the germline V gene, CDR1 is MNHEY and CDR2 is SVGEGT. Unmatched junction bases numbered 1, after V lost 5 bases and J lost 1 base. The CDR3 nucleotides are TGTGCCAGCAGTAACAGGGGGGCCAAAAACATTCAGTACTTC. The encoded protein is CASSNRGAKNIQYF.

This clonotype was found a few times. The chain recombines TRBV12-3 or TRBV12-4 with TRBJ2-5, with 7 bases lining up with TRBD1. The V segment lost 4 bases and the J segment 5 bases; nucleotides outside the gene matches: 10. CDR3 length: 15 residues. In DNA form, the CDR3 reads TGTGCCAGCAGTTCCAACCAGGGGGTAAAGGAGACCCAGTACTTC. It codes for CASSSNQGVKETQYF.

This clonotype has a count of ten or more. One junction end disagrees with the germline gene, perhaps due to a read error. The chain recombines TRBV5-1 with TRBJ2-3; unclear D gene. Germline loops: CDR1 SGHRS, CDR2 YFSETQ. The CDR3 length is 15 residues. CDR3 protein: CASTLIHSSTDTQYF. CDR3 DNA sequence: TGCGCCAGCACCTTGATTCATAGTAGCACAGATACGCAGTATTTT.

In the case of this clonotype: A much larger clone lies a single base off, so this may be a read error. The chain has TRBV20-1 and TRBJ2-7; D not resolved. The DNA end favors TRBJ2-1, so the J call may be wrong. The CDR3 contains 13 residues. Germline CDR1 reads DFQATT; CDR2 reads SNEGSKA (reference sequence). CDR3 sequence: CSARDLQVYEQFF. The CDR3 coding sequence is TGCAGTGCTAGAGATTTGCAGGTCTACGAGCAGTTCTTC.

This clonotype was counted at least ten times. V gene TRBV28 combines with J gene TRBJ2-5; D gene ambiguous. CDR1 is MDHEN and CDR2 is SYDVKM in the germline V gene. The CDR3 covers 14 residues. The ends were cut back, 5 bases at V and 3 bases at J, with 13 bases in the middle. CDR3 protein: CASSPSWVEETQYF. The CDR3 coding sequence is TGTGCCAGCAGTCCCTCTTGGGTCGAAGAGACCCAGTACTTC. Using reference TRBV28 and TRBJ2-5 for the parts outside the CDR3, the full variable domain is DVKVTQSSRYLVKRTGEKVFLECVQDMDHENMFWYRQDPGLGLRLIYFSYDVKMKEKGDIPEGYSVSREKKERFSLILESASTNQTSMYLCASSPSWVEETQYFGPGTRLLVL.

This clonotype was recorded many times. This chain joins TRBV7-2 and TRBJ1-2; 8 bases fit TRBD1. J was trimmed by 7 bases and V by 1 base; bases with no gene match: 17. The V gene's germline CDR1 is SGHTA and CDR2 FQGNSA. This CDR3 has 18 amino acids. The CDR3: CASSLGFGRGRNDFGYTF. For the CDR3, the DNA is TGTGCCAGCAGCTTAGGATTCGGCAGGGGGCGCAATGACTTTGGCTACACCTTC. Full variable domain (missing parts from reference TRBV7-2 and TRBJ1-2): GAGVSQSPSNKVTEKGKDVELRCDPISGHTALYWYRQSLGQGLEFLIYFQGNSAPDKSGLPSDRFSAERTGGSVSTLTIQRTQQEDSAVYLCASSLGFGRGRNDFGYTFGSGTRLTVV.

Only a few counts were recorded for this clonotype. V gene TRBV4-3 combines with J gene TRBJ1-3; D is uncertain. The CDR3 loop spans 15 amino acids. Trimming removed 0 bases at V and 2 bases at J, with 8 bases between. Germline CDR1 LGHNA, CDR2 YSLEER. For the CDR3, the DNA is TGCGCCAGCAGCCAAGATTTTCTCCCTGGAAACACCATATATTTT. It encodes CASSQDFLPGNTIYF.

This rearrangement joins TRBV27 to TRBJ1-1; D may be TRBD1 (6 bases). In germline, CDR1 is MNHEY, CDR2 SMNVEV (reference sequence). The CDR3 is 12 amino acids. V was cut by 8 bases and J by 3 bases, with 10 bases left in between. The DNA of the CDR3 is TGTGCCAGCTCGGACAGCCACACTGAAGCTTTCTTT. Translated, it gives CASSDSHTEAFF.

The chain couples TRBV11-3 to TRBJ2-1, with 8 bases lining up with TRBD2. CDR3 length: 17 residues. CDR1 SGHNT and CDR2 YENEEA come from the germline V gene. The V gene end was trimmed by 1 base and the J gene end by 6 bases; junction bases not matched to a gene: 11. The CDR3 DNA reads as TGTGCCAGCAGCTTAGTTCCCGGGACTAGTCAGTTCAATGAGCAGTTCTTC. Protein: CASSLVPGTSQFNEQFF.

J is TRBJ2-1 and V is TRBV7-9, with TRBD1 identical over 8 bases. J was trimmed by 5 bases and V by 1 base; bases with no gene match: 4. Germline-derived CDR1 and CDR2 are SEHNR and FQNEAQ (reference sequence). The CDR3 extends over 15 amino acids. The CDR3 DNA reads TGTGCCAGCAGCTTAGGGCAGGGGGCCAACAATGAGCAGTTCTTC. Protein product: CASSLGQGANNEQFF.